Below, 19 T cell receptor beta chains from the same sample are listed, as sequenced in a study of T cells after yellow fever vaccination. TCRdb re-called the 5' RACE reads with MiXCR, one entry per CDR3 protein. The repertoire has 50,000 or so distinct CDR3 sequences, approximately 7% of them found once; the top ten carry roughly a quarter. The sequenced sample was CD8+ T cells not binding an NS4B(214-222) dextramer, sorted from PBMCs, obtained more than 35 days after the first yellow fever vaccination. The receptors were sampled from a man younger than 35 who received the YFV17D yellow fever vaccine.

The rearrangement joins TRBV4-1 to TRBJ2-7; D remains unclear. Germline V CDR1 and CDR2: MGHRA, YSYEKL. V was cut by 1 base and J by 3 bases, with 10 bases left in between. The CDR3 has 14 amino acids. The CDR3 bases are TGCGCCAGCAGCCAAGGGTGGGGTCGCTACGAGCAGTACTTC. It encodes CASSQGWGRYEQYF.

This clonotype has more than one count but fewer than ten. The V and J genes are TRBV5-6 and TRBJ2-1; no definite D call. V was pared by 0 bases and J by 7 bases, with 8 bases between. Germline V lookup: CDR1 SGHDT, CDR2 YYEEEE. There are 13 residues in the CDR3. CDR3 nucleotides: TGTGCCAGCAGCTTGGAGGAGTGGAATGAGCAGTTCTTC. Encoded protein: CASSLEEWNEQFF.

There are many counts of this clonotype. CDR3 in DNA: TGTGCCAGCAGCTACCTCCTGACAGGGAGAACTGAAGCTTTCTTT. It translates to CASSYLLTGRTEAFF. The J gene is TRBJ1-1, the V gene TRBV7-9, with 7 bases fitting TRBD1. The CDR3 consists of 15 residues. Unmatched junction bases numbered 10, after V lost 4 bases and J lost 5 bases. CDR1 SEHNR and CDR2 FQNEAQ come from the germline V gene (reference sequence).

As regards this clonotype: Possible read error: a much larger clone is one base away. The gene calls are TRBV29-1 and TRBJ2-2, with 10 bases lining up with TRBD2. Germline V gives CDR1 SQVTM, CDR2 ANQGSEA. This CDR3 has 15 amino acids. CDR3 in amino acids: CNVLPSGRYTGELFF. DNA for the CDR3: TGCAACGTTCTACCTAGCGGGAGATACACCGGGGAGCTGTTTTTT.

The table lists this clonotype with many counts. The CDR3 here is CASSAPRDQETQYF. The CDR3 DNA reads as TGTGCCAGCAGCGCTCCACGCGACCAAGAGACCCAGTACTTC. The chain combines TRBV13 with TRBJ2-5; D is undetermined. The CDR3 length is 14 residues. The V and J ends lost 5 bases and 0 bases respectively, with 10 bases between them. In germline, CDR1 is PRHDT, CDR2 FYEKMQ (reference sequence).

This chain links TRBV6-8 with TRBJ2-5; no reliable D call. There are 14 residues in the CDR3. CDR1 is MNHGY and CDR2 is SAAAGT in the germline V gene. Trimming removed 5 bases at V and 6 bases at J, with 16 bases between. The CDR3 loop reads CASSTPKLRKTQYF. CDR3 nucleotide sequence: TGTGCCAGCAGTACCCCCAAGCTTCGGAAGACCCAGTACTTC.

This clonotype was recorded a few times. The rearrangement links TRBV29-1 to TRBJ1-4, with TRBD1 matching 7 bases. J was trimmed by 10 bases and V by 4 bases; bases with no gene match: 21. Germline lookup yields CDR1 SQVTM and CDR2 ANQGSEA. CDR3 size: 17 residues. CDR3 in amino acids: CSVVHRETNRGPGKLFF. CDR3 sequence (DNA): TGCAGCGTTGTGCACAGGGAGACGAACAGGGGACCCGGAAAACTGTTTTTT.

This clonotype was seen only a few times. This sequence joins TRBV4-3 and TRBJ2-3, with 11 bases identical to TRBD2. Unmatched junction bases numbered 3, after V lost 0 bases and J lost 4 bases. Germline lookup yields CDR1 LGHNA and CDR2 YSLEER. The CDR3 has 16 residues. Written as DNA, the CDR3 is TGCGCCAGCAGCCAAGAGTTAGCGGGGGGGTCAGATACGCAGTATTTT. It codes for CASSQELAGGSDTQYF.

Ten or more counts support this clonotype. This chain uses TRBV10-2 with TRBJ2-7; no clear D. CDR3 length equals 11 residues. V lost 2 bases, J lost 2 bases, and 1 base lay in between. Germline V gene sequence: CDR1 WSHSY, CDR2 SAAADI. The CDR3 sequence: CASSEPYEQYF. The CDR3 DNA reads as TGCGCCAGCAGTGAGCCCTACGAGCAGTACTTC.

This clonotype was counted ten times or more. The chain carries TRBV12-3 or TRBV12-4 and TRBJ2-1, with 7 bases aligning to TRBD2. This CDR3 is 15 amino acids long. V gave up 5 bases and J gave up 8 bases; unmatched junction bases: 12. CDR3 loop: CASSPAGLLWDEQFF. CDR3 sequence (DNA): TGTGCCAGCAGTCCAGCGGGACTTCTTTGGGATGAGCAGTTCTTC.

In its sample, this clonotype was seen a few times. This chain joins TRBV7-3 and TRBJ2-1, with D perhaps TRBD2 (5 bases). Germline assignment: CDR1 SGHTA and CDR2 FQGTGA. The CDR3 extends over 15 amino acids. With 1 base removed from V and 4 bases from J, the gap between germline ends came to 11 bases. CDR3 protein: CASSLNGEIYNEQFF. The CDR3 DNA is TGTGCCAGCAGCTTAAACGGGGAGATTTACAATGAGCAGTTCTTC.

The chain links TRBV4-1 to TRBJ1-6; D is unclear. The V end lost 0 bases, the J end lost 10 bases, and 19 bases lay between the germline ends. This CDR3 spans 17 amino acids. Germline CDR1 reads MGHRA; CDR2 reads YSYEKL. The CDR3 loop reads CASSQDGLSAGLSPLHF. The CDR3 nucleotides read TGCGCCAGCAGCCAAGATGGATTATCGGCGGGTCTGTCACCCCTCCACTTT.

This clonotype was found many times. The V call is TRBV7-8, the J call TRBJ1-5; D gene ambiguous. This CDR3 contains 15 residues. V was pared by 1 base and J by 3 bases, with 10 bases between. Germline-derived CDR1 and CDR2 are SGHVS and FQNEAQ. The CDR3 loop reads CASSLDRRVNQPQHF. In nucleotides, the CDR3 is TGTGCCAGCAGCTTAGATAGGAGGGTCAATCAGCCCCAGCATTTT.

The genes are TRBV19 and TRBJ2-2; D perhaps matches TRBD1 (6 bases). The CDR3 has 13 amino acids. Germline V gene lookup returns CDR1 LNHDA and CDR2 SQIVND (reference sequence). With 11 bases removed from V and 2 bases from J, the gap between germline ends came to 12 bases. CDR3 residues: CAGQQGNTGELFF. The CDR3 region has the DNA TGTGCCGGCCAACAGGGAAACACCGGGGAGCTGTTTTTT.

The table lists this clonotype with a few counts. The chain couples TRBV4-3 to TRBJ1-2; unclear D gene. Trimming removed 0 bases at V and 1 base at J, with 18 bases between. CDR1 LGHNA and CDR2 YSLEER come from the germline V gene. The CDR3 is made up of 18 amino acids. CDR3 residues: CASSQDIPLVGFNYGYTF. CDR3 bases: TGCGCCAGCAGCCAAGATATTCCCCTCGTAGGTTTTAACTATGGCTACACCTTC.

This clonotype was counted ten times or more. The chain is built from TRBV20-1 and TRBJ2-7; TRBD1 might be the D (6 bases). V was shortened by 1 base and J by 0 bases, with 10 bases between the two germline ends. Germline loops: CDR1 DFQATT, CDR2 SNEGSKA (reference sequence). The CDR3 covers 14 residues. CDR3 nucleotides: TGCAGTGCTAGAGGACAGGTCAGCTCCTACGAGCAGTACTTC. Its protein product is CSARGQVSSYEQYF.

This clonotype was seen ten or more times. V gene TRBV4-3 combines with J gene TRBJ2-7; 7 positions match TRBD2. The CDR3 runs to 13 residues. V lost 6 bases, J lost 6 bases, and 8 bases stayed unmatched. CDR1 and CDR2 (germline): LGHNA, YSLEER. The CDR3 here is CASRGGTAGEQYF. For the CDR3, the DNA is TGCGCCAGCAGGGGGGGGACCGCTGGCGAGCAGTACTTC.

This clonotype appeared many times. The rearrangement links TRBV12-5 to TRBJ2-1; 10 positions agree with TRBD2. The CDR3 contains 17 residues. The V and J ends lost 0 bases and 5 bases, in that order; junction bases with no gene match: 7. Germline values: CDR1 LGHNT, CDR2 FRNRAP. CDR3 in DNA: TGTGCTAGTGGTTTGGTGGGTAGCGGGGGGTACAACAATGAGCAGTTCTTC. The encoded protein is CASGLVGSGGYNNEQFF.

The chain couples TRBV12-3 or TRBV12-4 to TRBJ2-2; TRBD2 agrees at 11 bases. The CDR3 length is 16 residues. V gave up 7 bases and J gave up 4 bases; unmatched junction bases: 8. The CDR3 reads CASTPSGGLITGELFF. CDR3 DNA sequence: TGTGCCAGCACCCCTAGCGGGGGGCTTATCACCGGGGAGCTGTTTTTT.